The clone carrying this T cell receptor beta chain was detected a few times. The antigen is undetermined. TCRdb re-called the PCR reads through MiXCR, storing one row per CDR3 protein. The sample lists nearly 650,000 distinct CDR3 sequences, less than 30% occurring once. The record originates from a study of molecular identifiers for immune sequencing clone quantification. Study-wide results and caveats: Clonotypes surpassing 20 RNA copies contained over 97% of effector molecules, versus under 1% in naive cells. Amid roughly 1 million naive cells, spiked Jurkat TCR RNA from one cell was reportedly still detectable.

The V end was cut by 8 bases, the J end by 2 bases, with 17 bases between. This CDR3 is 15 amino acids long. This clonotype originated in a human donor in good health. Some libraries in this study had Jurkat cell RNA spiked in. V usage is TRBV5-3 and J usage is TRBJ1-3; possibly TRBD1 for D (5 bases). TRBV5-3 is identified as an open reading frame with a role that is uncertain. Material: naive CD8+ T cells from blood, with Jurkat cell RNA spiked in. The sample's subset: FACS-sorted CD8+CD4-CCR7+CD45RA+ naive T cells. CDR3 bases: TGTGCCAGCCCATGGAAGGGGTTAACTGGAAACACCATATATTTT. Translation gives CASPWKGLTGNTIYF.